Below are 21 T cell receptor beta chains sequenced from a single sample in a study of T cell responses to AZD1222 COVID-19 vaccine. Method: immunoSEQ multiplex PCR; TCRdb's copy keeps in-frame clones and lacks some. The data show over 130,000 clones, around 90% seen once. Sequencing was performed on peripheral blood, taken on day 0 of AZD1222 vaccination. These receptors all come from an adult in good health.

This chain links TRBV12-3 or TRBV12-4 with TRBJ2-1; no clear D gene. V shed 6 bases and J shed 8 bases, with 11 bases lying between them. The CDR3 is made up of 12 amino acids. CDR3: CASRSNKDEQFF. CDR3 sequence (DNA): TGTGCCAGCAGATCAAACAAGGATGAGCAGTTCTTC.

The gene calls are TRBV6-5 and TRBJ2-1; 10 bases fit TRBD2. The germline V gene encodes CDR1 MNHEY and CDR2 SVGAGI. This CDR3 spans 15 amino acids. J was trimmed by 2 bases and V by 4 bases; bases with no gene match: 2. The CDR3 DNA reads as TGTGCCAGCAGTTCTAGCGGGAGACCCTACAATGAGCAGTTCTTC. This codes for CASSSSGRPYNEQFF.

The gene calls are TRBV5-1 and TRBJ2-3; TRBD2 matches at 7 bases. The germline V gene has CDR1 SGHRS and CDR2 YFSETQ. The V and J ends lost 5 bases and 1 base, in that order; junction bases with no gene match: 22. The CDR3 sequence is 20 residues long. CDR3 nucleotide sequence: TGCGCCAGCAGTCCCCCCCCGGGAAGCGGGATAGGTGGCGGCACAGATACGCAGTATTTT. The encoded protein is CASSPPPGSGIGGGTDTQYF.

This chain joins TRBV6-5 and TRBJ1-1, with D tentatively TRBD1 (6 bases). The CDR3 has 14 residues. Germline assignment: CDR1 MNHEY and CDR2 SVGAGI. Trimming shortened V by 5 bases and J by 5 bases, and 15 bases separated the two germline ends. CDR3 region: CASSTPGGGTEAFF. CDR3 sequence (DNA): TGTGCCAGCAGTACGCCGGGGGGCGGGACTGAAGCTTTCTTT.

This clone was recorded a few times. This sequence joins TRBV7-2 and TRBJ2-5; D is uncertain. Germline loops: CDR1 SGHTA, CDR2 FQGNSA. V dropped 5 bases and J dropped 4 bases, with 8 bases sitting between them. The CDR3 runs to 12 residues. The CDR3 DNA reads as TGTGCCAGCAGCCACAATCCAGAGACCCAGTACTTC. It codes for CASSHNPETQYF.

This chain connects TRBV5-1 to TRBJ2-3; TRBD2 aligns across 7 bases. The CDR3 has 15 residues. V lost 2 bases and J lost 5; bases outside the gene matches: 8. CDR1 and CDR2 from the germline V gene are SGHRS and YFSETQ. The CDR3 is CASSFTGGEGDTQYF. DNA for the CDR3: TGCGCCAGCAGCTTCACGGGAGGTGAGGGAGATACGCAGTATTTT.

The chain couples TRBV27 to TRBJ2-2, with a tentative D call TRBD2 (5 bases). The CDR3 covers 15 residues. The V gene's germline CDR1 is MNHEY and CDR2 SMNVEV (reference sequence). Trimming took 6 bases from V and 0 from J, leaving 11 bases between them. CDR3 loop: CASRIGLSNTGELFF. The DNA for the CDR3 is TGTGCCAGCAGAATTGGACTGTCGAACACCGGGGAGCTGTTTTTT.

The chain has TRBV27 and TRBJ2-2, with a possible D match to TRBD2 (5 bases). V gave up 7 bases and J gave up 3 bases, with 24 bases separating them. CDR1 and CDR2 (germline): MNHEY, SMNVEV (reference sequence). The length of the CDR3 is 18 residues. The CDR3 nucleotides read TGTGCCAGCACAGGATTCCTCAGTCCGGGGTTGGACACCGGGGAGCTGTTTTTT. This codes for CASTGFLSPGLDTGELFF.

The V call is TRBV6-1, the J call TRBJ2-1; 15 nucleotides line up with TRBD2. Germline CDR1 MNHNS, CDR2 SASEGT. The CDR3 extends over 19 amino acids. The J segment lost 12 bases and the V segment lost 4 bases, leaving 19 bases of the junction unmatched. For the CDR3, the DNA is TGTGCCAGCAGTGTCGATCCGGTAGGGACTAGCGGGGGGCCGGCCGGGCAGTTCTTC. Its protein is CASSVDPVGTSGGPAGQFF.

The J gene is TRBJ1-1, the V gene TRBV6-5; the D is unclear. Trimming stripped 8 bases from V and 0 bases from J, with 10 bases between. CDR1 and CDR2 from the germline V gene are MNHEY and SVGAGI. The CDR3 length is 13 residues. In nucleotides, the CDR3 is TGTGCCAGCTACCCCAGGTTGAACACTGAAGCTTTCTTT. Amino acids: CASYPRLNTEAFF.

DNA of the CDR3: TGTGCCAGCAGTGATGATGGATATGGCTACACCTTC. Its translation is CASSDDGYGYTF. The chain is built from TRBV6-4 and TRBJ1-2; the D is unclear. V lost 3 bases, J lost 5 bases, and 7 bases lay in between. The length of the CDR3 is 12 residues. Per germline, CDR1 MRHNA and CDR2 SNTAGT.

The rearrangement joins TRBV18 to TRBJ2-1; tentative D call: TRBD1 (5 bases). This CDR3 spans 11 amino acids. The V gene lost 6 bases and the J gene lost 15 bases, with 15 bases spanning the gap. The germline V gene has CDR1 KGHSH and CDR2 LQKENI. The CDR3 coding sequence is TGTGCCAGCTCTCGAGACAGCCCTCGGTTCTTC. It encodes CASSRDSPRFF. Complete variable domain (other parts from reference TRBV18 and TRBJ2-1): NAGVMQNPRHLVRRRGQEARLRCSPMKGHSHVYWYRQLPEEGLKFMVYLQKENIIDESGMPKERFSAEFPKEGPSILRIQQVVRGDSAAYFCASSRDSPRFFGPGTRLTVL.

The rearrangement links TRBV15 to TRBJ1-1, with D hard to call. Germline lookup yields CDR1 LNHNV and CDR2 YYDKDF (reference sequence). This CDR3 has 15 amino acids. The V end lost 3 bases, the J end lost 0 bases, and 11 bases lay between the germline ends. The CDR3 DNA follows: TGTGCCACCAGCAGGAACCCTCGGGTGAACACTGAAGCTTTCTTT. This gives the protein CATSRNPRVNTEAFF. Full variable domain (rest looked up from reference TRBV15 and TRBJ1-1): DAMVIQNPRYQVTQFGKPVTLSCSQTLNHNVMYWYQQKSSQAPKLLFHYYDKDFNNEADTPDNFQSRRPNTSFCFLDIRSPGLGDTAMYLCATSRNPRVNTEAFFGQGTRLTVV.

This chain joins TRBV27 and TRBJ1-2, with unresolved D. Germline V gene sequence: CDR1 MNHEY, CDR2 SMNVEV (reference sequence). There are 13 residues in the CDR3. Trimming stripped 5 bases from V and 8 bases from J, with 15 bases between. CDR3 bases: TGTGCCAGCAGTCTAAGGGCGTCGGGAGGCTACACCTTC. This codes for CASSLRASGGYTF.

The chain carries TRBV5-4 and TRBJ2-3, with 13 bases fitting TRBD2. In germline, CDR1 is SGHNT, CDR2 YYREEE (reference sequence). V shed 1 base, J shed 5 bases, and the junction held 4 bases outside the gene matches. The CDR3 has 16 residues. The CDR3 coding sequence is TGTGCCAGCAGCTTGTGGACTAGCGGGAGTGGAGATACGCAGTATTTT. As protein: CASSLWTSGSGDTQYF.

Only a few counts were recorded for this clone. The chain uses TRBV6-5 and TRBJ1-1; D may be TRBD1 (5 bases). This CDR3 comprises 16 residues. The V end was cut by 2 bases, the J end by 0 bases, with 13 bases between. Germline V gives CDR1 MNHEY, CDR2 SVGAGI. CDR3 DNA: TGTGCCAGCAGTTACGAATCTCGGGGGGTGAACACTGAAGCTTTCTTT. It is translated as CASSYESRGVNTEAFF.

For the CDR3, the DNA is TGTGCCACCAGCAGGGACGAGGGAGATACGCAGTATTTT. It translates to CATSRDEGDTQYF. The chain uses TRBV15 and TRBJ2-3; TRBD2 might be the D (5 bases). From germline, CDR1 is LNHNV and CDR2 YYDKDF (reference sequence). The CDR3 is 13 amino acids. Trimming removed 3 bases from V and 5 bases from J, with 9 bases in between.

This chain joins TRBV6-5 and TRBJ1-2; 11 bases map to TRBD1. The CDR3 sequence is 14 residues long. V shed 5 bases, J shed 3 bases, and the junction held 2 bases outside the gene matches. Germline V gene sequence: CDR1 MNHEY, CDR2 SVGAGI. The CDR3 sequence: CASSTGQGDYGYTF. The CDR3 DNA reads TGTGCCAGCAGTACGGGACAGGGGGACTATGGCTACACCTTC.

This chain uses TRBV18 with TRBJ1-2; 7 bases are shared with TRBD1. The CDR3 contains 13 residues. V lost 6 bases, J lost 7 bases, and 8 bases stayed unmatched. The V gene's germline CDR1 is KGHSH and CDR2 LQKENI. CDR3 sequence: CASSQGTVSGYTF. As DNA, the CDR3 is TGTGCCAGCTCCCAGGGGACAGTTAGTGGCTACACCTTC.

The V and J genes are TRBV5-4 and TRBJ1-1; D gene ambiguous. The V gene lost 0 bases and the J gene lost 2 bases, with 17 bases spanning the gap. The CDR3 totals 17 residues. Germline CDR1 reads SGHNT; CDR2 reads YYREEE (reference sequence). CDR3 bases: TGTGCCAGCAGCTTGGATTTCATTCGCCGATCTAACACTGAAGCTTTCTTT. It encodes CASSLDFIRRSNTEAFF. The variable domain in full, with the rest retrieved from reference TRBV5-4 and TRBJ1-1, is ETGVTQSPTHLIKTRGQQVTLRCSSQSGHNTVSWYQQALGQGPQFIFQYYREEENGRGNFPPRFSGLQFPNYSSELNVNALELDDSALYLCASSLDFIRRSNTEAFFGQGTRLTVV.

The V and J genes are TRBV7-2 and TRBJ1-5, with D unresolved. CDR1 and CDR2 from the germline V gene are SGHTA and FQGNSA. There are 15 residues in the CDR3. The V gene lost 2 bases and the J gene lost 0 bases, with 8 bases spanning the gap. CDR3 nucleotides: TGTGCCAGCAGCTTAAACCAGTATAGCAATCAGCCCCAGCATTTT. Encoded protein: CASSLNQYSNQPQHF.